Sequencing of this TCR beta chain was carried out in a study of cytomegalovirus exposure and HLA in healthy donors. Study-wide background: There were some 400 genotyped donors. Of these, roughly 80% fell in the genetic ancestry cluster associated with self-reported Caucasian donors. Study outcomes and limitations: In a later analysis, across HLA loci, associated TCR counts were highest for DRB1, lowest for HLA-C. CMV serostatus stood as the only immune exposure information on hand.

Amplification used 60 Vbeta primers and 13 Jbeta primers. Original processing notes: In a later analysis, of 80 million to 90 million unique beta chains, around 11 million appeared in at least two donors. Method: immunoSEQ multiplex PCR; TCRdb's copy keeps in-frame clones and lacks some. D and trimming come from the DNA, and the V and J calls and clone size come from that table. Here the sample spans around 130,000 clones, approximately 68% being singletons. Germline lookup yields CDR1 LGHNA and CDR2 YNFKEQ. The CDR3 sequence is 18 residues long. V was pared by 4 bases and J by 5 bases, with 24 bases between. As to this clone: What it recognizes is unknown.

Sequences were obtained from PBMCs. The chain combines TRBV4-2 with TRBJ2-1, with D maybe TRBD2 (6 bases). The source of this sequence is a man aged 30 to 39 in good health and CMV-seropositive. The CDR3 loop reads CASSPPSVLRGWDNEQFF. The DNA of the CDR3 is TGTGCCAGCAGCCCCCCGAGTGTCCTACGGGGGTGGGACAATGAGCAGTTCTTC.